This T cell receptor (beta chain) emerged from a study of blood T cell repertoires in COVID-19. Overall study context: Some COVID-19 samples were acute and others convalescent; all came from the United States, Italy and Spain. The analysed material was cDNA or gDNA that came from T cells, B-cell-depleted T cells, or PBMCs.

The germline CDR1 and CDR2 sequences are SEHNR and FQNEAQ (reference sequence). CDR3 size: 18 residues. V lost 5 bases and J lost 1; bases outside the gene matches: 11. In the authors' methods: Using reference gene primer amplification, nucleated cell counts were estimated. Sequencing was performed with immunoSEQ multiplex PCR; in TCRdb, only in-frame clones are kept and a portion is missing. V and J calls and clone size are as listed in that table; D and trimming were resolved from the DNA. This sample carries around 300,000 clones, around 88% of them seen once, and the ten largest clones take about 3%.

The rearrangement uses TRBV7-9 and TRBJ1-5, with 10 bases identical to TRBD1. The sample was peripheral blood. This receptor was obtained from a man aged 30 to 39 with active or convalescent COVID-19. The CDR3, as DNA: TGTGCCAGCAGCCCCACCGGGACAGGGGAGGGGAGCAATCAGCCCCAGCATTTT. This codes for CASSPTGTGEGSNQPQHF.